This T cell receptor beta chain was retrieved from a study of identical twins. Overall study findings and caveats: Twin pairs had excess sharing that was weaker in beta out-of-frame sequences.

Template switching created a universal primer site, and the cDNA included unique molecular identifiers. MiXCR, applied by TCRdb to the 5' RACE reads, yields one record per CDR3 protein. The repertoire holds roughly 200,000 distinct CDR3 sequences, with under 10% as singletons. The germline V gene has CDR1 DFQATT and CDR2 SNEGSKA (reference sequence). The V gene end was trimmed by 0 bases and the J gene end by 5 bases; junction bases not matched to a gene: 9. The CDR3 is 15 amino acids. In the case of this clonotype: Antigen: not known.

These data were also reused for a study on yellow fever vaccine responses in identical twins. Per that study: Reportedly, the response of twins' T cells to the vaccine seemed partly convergent, partly personalized.

V and J are TRBV20-1 and TRBJ2-7, with 8 bases that match TRBD1. The TCR sequence derives from a woman between 18 and 30 years old in good health. Sequencing used memory (CD45RO+) T cells sorted from blood. The CDR3 DNA reads TGCAGTGCTAGAGATTCGAGACAGGGGACCCACGAGCAGTACTTC. Its protein is CSARDSRQGTHEQYF.